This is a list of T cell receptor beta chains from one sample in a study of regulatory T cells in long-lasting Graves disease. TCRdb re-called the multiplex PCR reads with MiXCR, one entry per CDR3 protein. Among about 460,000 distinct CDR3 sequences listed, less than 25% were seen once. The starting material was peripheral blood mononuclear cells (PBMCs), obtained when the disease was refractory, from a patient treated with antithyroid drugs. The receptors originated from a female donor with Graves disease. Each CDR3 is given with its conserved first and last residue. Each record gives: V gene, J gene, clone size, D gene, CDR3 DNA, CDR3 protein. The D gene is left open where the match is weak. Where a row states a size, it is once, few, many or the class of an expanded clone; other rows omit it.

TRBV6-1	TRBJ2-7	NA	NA	TGTGCCAGCAGTACGCAGGGAATTAACGAGCAGTACTTC	CASSTQGINEQYF
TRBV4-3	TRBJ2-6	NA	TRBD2	TGCGCCAGCAGCCGGGTAGCGGGCGGGTTTGAGGCCAACGTCCTGACTTTC	CASSRVAGGFEANVLTF
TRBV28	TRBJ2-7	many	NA	TGTGCCAGCGACGCCGGGTTGTACGAGCAGTACTTC	CASDAGLYEQYF
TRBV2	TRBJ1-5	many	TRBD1	TGTGCCAGCAGCAGGACAGGGGACCATCAGCCCCAGCATTTT	CASSRTGDHQPQHF
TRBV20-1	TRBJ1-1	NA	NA	TGCAGTGCTCCGGCCGGCGGGCACCCGAACACTGAAGCTTTCTTT	CSAPAGGHPNTEAFF
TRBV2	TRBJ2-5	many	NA	TGTGCCAGCAGTGGGCCAAGACGCCAAGAGACCCAGTACTTC	CASSGPRRQETQYF
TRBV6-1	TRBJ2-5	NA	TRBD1	TGTGCCTGCAGTGGAAGTTACAGGGGGCAGGAGACCCAGTACTTC	CACSGSYRGQETQYF
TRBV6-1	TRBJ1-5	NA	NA	TGTGCCAGCCACAAGGACAGAAACAATCAGCCCCAGCATTTT	CASHKDRNNQPQHF
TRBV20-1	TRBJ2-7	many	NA	TGCAGTGCTAGTAGCAGCGAGCAGTACTTC	CSASSSEQYF
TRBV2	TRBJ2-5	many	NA	TGTGCCAGCAGGGCCGGAGCACTCCAAGAGACCCAGTACTTC	CASRAGALQETQYF
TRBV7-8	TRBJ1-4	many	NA	TGTGCCACAACCACGGGGCGGAGTAATGAAAAACTGTTTTTT	CATTTGRSNEKLFF
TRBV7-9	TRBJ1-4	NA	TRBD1	TGTGCCAGCACCCAGGACAGGGGTCGAGAAAAACTGTTTTTT	CASTQDRGREKLFF
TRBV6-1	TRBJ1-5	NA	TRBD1	TGTGCCAGCAGCCGTACAGGGGTCTTTCAGCCCCAGCATTTT	CASSRTGVFQPQHF
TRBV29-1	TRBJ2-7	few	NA	TGCAGCGTTGAACTAGGCGGGCGGCGGTACGAGCAGTACTTC	CSVELGGRRYEQYF
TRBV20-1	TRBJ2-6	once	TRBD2	TGCAGTGCTAGAGCCGGGAGGGCCGCTGGGGCCAACGTCCTGACTTTC	CSARAGRAAGANVLTF
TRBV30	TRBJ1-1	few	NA	TGTGCCTGGGTCACGGGAGGGACTGAAGCTTTCTTT	CAWVTGGTEAFF
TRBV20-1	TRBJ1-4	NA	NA	TGCAGTGCTAGAACTGGCCAGGGAGGATACGAAAAACTGTTTTTT	CSARTGQGGYEKLFF
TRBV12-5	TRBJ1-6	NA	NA	TGTGCTAGTGGTTCGGGCGCGAGAGACCTTGAGACATCGCCCCTCCACTTT	CASGSGARDLETSPLHF
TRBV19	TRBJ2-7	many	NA	TGTGCCAGTAACGAGGCGGCAGGGACCCTCTACGAGCAGTACTTC	CASNEAAGTLYEQYF
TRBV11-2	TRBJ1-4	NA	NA	TGTGCCAGCAGCCCAATAGGGGGGGCAGGATTTGCAACTAATGAAAAACTGCTTTTT	CASSPIGGAGFATNEKLLF
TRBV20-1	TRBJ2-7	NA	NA	TGCAGTGCTAGTTTCCCGGGACCCCACTACGAGCAGTACTTC	CSASFPGPHYEQYF
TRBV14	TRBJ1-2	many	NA	TGTGCCAGCAGCCAAGATATGATCGGGGGAAGTGGCTACACCTTC	CASSQDMIGGSGYTF
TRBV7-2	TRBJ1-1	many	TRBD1	TGTGCCAGCAGCTTTACCGGGACAGGGCACACTGAAGCTTTCTTT	CASSFTGTGHTEAFF
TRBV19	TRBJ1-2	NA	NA	TGTGCCAGTAGAGCAGGGTTGGCGGGCTATGGCTACACCTTC	CASRAGLAGYGYTF
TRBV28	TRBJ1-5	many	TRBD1	TGTGCCAGCAGTTTACCGGGACAGGGGAATCATCAGCCCCAGCATTTT	CASSLPGQGNHQPQHF
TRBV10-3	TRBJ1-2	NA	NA	TGTGCCATCAGTGACAGGGAGGGCTATGGCTACACCTTC	CAISDREGYGYTF
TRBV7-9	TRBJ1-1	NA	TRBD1	TGTGCCAGCAGCAAAGACAGGGCTGGCACTGAAGCTTTCTTT	CASSKDRAGTEAFF
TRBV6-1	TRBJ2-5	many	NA	TGTGCCAGCAGTCAAGGAGTCCCCCAAGAGACCCAGTACTTC	CASSQGVPQETQYF
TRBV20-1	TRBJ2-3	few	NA	TGCAGTGCTGACCGGACAGACCTCACAGATACGCAGTATTTT	CSADRTDLTDTQYF
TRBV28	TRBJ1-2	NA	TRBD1	TGTACCAGCAGTACCGGACAGGGAGGCTACACCTTC	CTSSTGQGGYTF
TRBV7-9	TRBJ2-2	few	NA	TGTGCCAGCAGCTTATGGGATGGCGGGGAGCTGTTTTTT	CASSLWDGGELFF
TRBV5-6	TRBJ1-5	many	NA	TGTGCCAGCAGCTTATCGGGCACCGGGAGGGAACAGCCCCAGCATTTT	CASSLSGTGREQPQHF
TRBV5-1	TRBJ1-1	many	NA	TGCGCCAGCAGCTTGGGGGCGACTGCTGGGAACACTGAAGCTTTCTTT	CASSLGATAGNTEAFF
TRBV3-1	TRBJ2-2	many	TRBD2	TGTGCCAGCAGCGAGAGCGGGAGGGCCCCCGGGGAGCTGTTTTTT	CASSESGRAPGELFF
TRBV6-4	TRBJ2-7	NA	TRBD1	TGTGCCAGCATAGACAGGACAGGGGACTACGAGCAGTACTTC	CASIDRTGDYEQYF
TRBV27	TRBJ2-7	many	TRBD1	TGTGCCAGCAGCGACAGGGAAAGCTCCTACGAGCAGTACTTC	CASSDRESSYEQYF
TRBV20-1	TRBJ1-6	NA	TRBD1	TGCAGTGCCACAGACCCCCGACAGGGGGCCGCTTCACCCCTCCACTTT	CSATDPRQGAASPLHF